This is a list of T cell receptor beta chains from one sample in a study of blood T cell repertoires in COVID-19. Clones were read by immunoSEQ multiplex PCR, and TCRdb kept only the in-frame ones, dropping some. Among about 210,000 clones listed, approximately 80% were seen once. Sequenced: PBMCs or T cells enriched from blood (not recorded which). Receptors were obtained from a man aged 30 to 45 with acute COVID-19. The conserved cysteine and the conserved F or W are not part of the CDR3 here. The order of the fields is clone size, V gene, J gene, CDR3 protein. The size field is filled for only some rows; it gives once, few, many or a size class.

>-|TRBV3-1/TRBV3-2|TRBJ2-7
ASSLPPGQNNYEQY
>-|TRBV2|TRBJ2-2
ASSARGGLNTGELF
>-|TRBV10-1|TRBJ1-1
ASSEATGLNTEAF
>-|TRBV28|TRBJ2-5
ASTEDRSQETQY
>-|TRBV7-6|TRBJ2-1
ASSLSSRTSYNEQF
>few|TRBV15|TRBJ2-3
ATSLWPSGGRNTDTQY
>-|TRBV28|TRBJ1-2
ASTNAGGYGYT
>-|TRBV28|TRBJ2-5
ASSSPGTGQETQY
>once|TRBV14|TRBJ2-7
ASSQGSHRAPYEQY
>-|TRBV30|TRBJ1-5
AWSAGEYSNQPQH
>-|TRBV24-1|TRBJ1-2
ATSATGTGGRSYT
>-|TRBV29-1|TRBJ1-5
SVVQGNQPQH
>-|TRBV21-1|TRBJ2-7
ASSNGDRVSYEQY
>once|TRBV14|TRBJ1-2
ASSARTGGYGYT
>-|TRBV4-2|TRBJ1-2
ASSSGVNYGYT
>-|TRBV29-1|TRBJ2-7
SVVDREQY
>-|TRBV7-9|TRBJ2-2
ASSLLRGANTGELF
>-|TRBV2|TRBJ2-2
ASRWDREPTGELF
>-|TRBV4-1|TRBJ2-7
ASSLPGQGASEQY
>-|TRBV11-2|TRBJ1-3
ASSPVGNTIY
>-|TRBV12-3/TRBV12-4|TRBJ1-1
ASSYPKGFEAF
>-|TRBV4-1|TRBJ2-3
ASSQLAGGGDTQY
>-|TRBV9|TRBJ1-6
ASSRSESSYNSPLH
>-|TRBV5-1|TRBJ1-1
ASSLVEAGATEAF
>-|TRBV21-1|TRBJ1-2
ASSTHTYPPYGYT
>-|TRBV11-2|TRBJ1-1
ASSLENRGTEAF
>once|TRBV23-1|TRBJ2-3
ASSPRETSGGAGDTQY
>few|TRBV5-6|TRBJ2-3
ASSLPTDTQY
>-|TRBV4-1|TRBJ1-3
ASSQVAGNTIY
>-|TRBV5-4|TRBJ2-3
ASSYPTGGSLTDTQY
>-|TRBV28|TRBJ1-6
ASTQTYRGYNSPLH
>-|TRBV5-4|TRBJ2-7
ASSHIAEGPREQY
>-|TRBV11-2|TRBJ2-2
ASSARLALNTGELF
>-|TRBV2|TRBJ2-5
ASADLLADKGTQY
>-|TRBV6-6|TRBJ1-3
AAGVGGNTIY
>-|TRBV5-1|TRBJ1-1
ASSLVTGGGNTEAF
>many|TRBV6-5|TRBJ2-7
ASRPGLLSSYEQY
>-|TRBV5-4|TRBJ1-4
ASSPGQGAVNEKLF
>-|TRBV7-3|TRBJ2-5
ASSPSFGETQY
>once|TRBV9|TRBJ1-3
ASSVTIRGTGNTIY
>few|TRBV4-1|TRBJ1-2
ASSQTGNYGYT
>-|TRBV27|TRBJ2-7
ASSLAGVLSGSYEQY
>few|TRBV5-4|TRBJ2-5
ASSLGTSGGGTQY
>few|TRBV27|TRBJ1-6
ASSLNGIPSYNSPLH